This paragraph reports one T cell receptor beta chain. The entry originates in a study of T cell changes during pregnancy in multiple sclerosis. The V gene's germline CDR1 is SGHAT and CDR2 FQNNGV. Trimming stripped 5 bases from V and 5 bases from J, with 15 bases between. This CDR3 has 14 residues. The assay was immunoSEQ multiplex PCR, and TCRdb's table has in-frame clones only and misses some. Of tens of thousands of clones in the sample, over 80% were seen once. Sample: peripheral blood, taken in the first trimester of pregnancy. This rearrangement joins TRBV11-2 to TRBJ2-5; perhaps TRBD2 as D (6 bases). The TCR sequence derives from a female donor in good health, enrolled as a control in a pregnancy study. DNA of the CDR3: TGTGCCAGCAGCCCCCGCAGGCTAGCGGAGACCCAGTACTTC. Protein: CASSPRRLAETQYF.